These 2 T cell receptor beta chains originate from one sample sequenced in a study of blood T cell repertoires in COVID-19. Sequenced by immunoSEQ multiplex PCR; TCRdb stores in-frame clones only, minus some. The table includes roughly 180,000 clones, 75% to 85% detected once. Sequences were obtained from peripheral blood. The receptor set was obtained from a woman in her thirties or forties with COVID-19, enrolled during active disease.

This chain links TRBV15 with TRBJ1-3, with 7 bases fitting TRBD1. V was clipped by 6 bases and J by 0 bases; unmatched bases: 8. CDR3 length: 16 amino acids. From germline, CDR1 is LNHNV and CDR2 YYDKDF (reference sequence). The CDR3 nucleotides read TGTGCCACCAGAGGTTGGACAGGTTCCTCTGGAAACACCATATATTTT. The encoded protein is CATRGWTGSSGNTIYF. The full variable domain, in which reference TRBV15 and TRBJ1-3 provide the parts outside the CDR3, is DAMVIQNPRYQVTQFGKPVTLSCSQTLNHNVMYWYQQKSSQAPKLLFHYYDKDFNNEADTPDNFQSRRPNTSFCFLDIRSPGLGDTAMYLCATRGWTGSSGNTIYFGEGSWLTVV.

The V and J genes are TRBV6-1 and TRBJ2-7, with a possible D match to TRBD2 (5 bases). Germline V gene data show CDR1 as MNHNS and CDR2 as SASEGT. The ends were cut back, 2 bases at V and 0 bases at J, with 11 bases in the middle. The CDR3 consists of 15 residues. CDR3 in DNA: TGTGCCAGCAGTGAACTTCGAGGGAGCTCCTACGAGCAGTACTTC. It is translated as CASSELRGSSYEQYF.